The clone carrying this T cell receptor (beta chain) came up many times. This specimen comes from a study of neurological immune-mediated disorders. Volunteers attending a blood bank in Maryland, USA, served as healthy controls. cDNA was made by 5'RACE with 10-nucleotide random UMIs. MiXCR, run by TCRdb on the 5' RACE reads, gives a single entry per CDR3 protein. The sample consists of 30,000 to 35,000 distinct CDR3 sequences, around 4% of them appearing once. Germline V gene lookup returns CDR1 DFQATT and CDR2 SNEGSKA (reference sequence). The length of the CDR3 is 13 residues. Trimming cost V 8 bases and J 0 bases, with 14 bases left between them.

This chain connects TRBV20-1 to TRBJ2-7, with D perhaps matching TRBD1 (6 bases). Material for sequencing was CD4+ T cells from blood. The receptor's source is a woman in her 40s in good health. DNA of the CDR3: TGCAGTCCTGTAGGGGGAAGCTCCTACGAGCAGTACTTC. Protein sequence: CSPVGGSSYEQYF.